These 27 T cell receptor beta chains share one sample of origin, sequenced in a study of OX40 agonist ivuxolimab in advanced cancers. Clones were sequenced by immunoSEQ multiplex PCR, and TCRdb holds only the in-frame ones, with some missing. The sample yields about 100,000 clones, 70% to 90% seen once. The sample was CD4+ or CD8+ T cells sorted from blood, taken in a trial of the OX40 agonist ivuxolimab. The receptors derive from an adult with an advanced solid tumor such as melanoma, head and neck, liver or kidney cancer.

The rearrangement joins TRBV19 to TRBJ1-2, with D possibly matching TRBD1 (5 bases). The CDR3 sequence is 15 residues long. Trimming removed 5 bases at V and 0 bases at J, with 13 bases between. In germline, CDR1 is LNHDA, CDR2 SQIVND (reference sequence). The CDR3 loop is CASSLGGRANYGYTF. The CDR3 DNA reads as TGTGCCAGTAGTCTTGGCGGCAGGGCTAACTATGGCTACACCTTC.

The chain employs TRBV4-3 and TRBJ1-1; D is ambiguous. The CDR3 runs 14 residues. Trimming removed 4 bases at V and 1 base at J, with 10 bases between. Germline V gene data show CDR1 as LGHNA and CDR2 as YSLEER. The CDR3 loop is CASSLSVGNTEAFF. Here the CDR3 DNA reads TGCGCCAGCAGCCTCTCGGTGGGGAACACTGAAGCTTTCTTT.

The chain couples TRBV5-6 to TRBJ1-4, with TRBD1 as a possible D gene (5 bases). V was clipped by 2 bases and J by 3 bases, with 8 bases between them. CDR1 and CDR2 (germline): SGHDT, YYEEEE. CDR3 size: 14 residues. Here the CDR3 DNA reads TGTGCCAGCAGCTTTGGAGGGGCTAATGAAAAACTGTTTTTT. Protein product: CASSFGGANEKLFF. Full variable domain (remainder filled in from reference TRBV5-6 and TRBJ1-4): DAGVTQSPTHLIKTRGQQVTLRCSPKSGHDTVSWYQQALGQGPQFIFQYYEEEERQRGNFPDRFSGHQFPNYSSELNVNALLLGDSALYLCASSFGGANEKLFFGSGTQLSVL.

This clone has only one observation. The chain uses TRBV7-2 and TRBJ2-5, with 7 bases lining up with TRBD1. Losses at the gene ends were 5 bases for V and 2 bases for J; bases not matched to a gene: 2. Germline CDR1 and CDR2: SGHTA and FQGNSA. This CDR3 contains 13 residues. The CDR3 bases are TGTGCCAGCAGCCCGGGACAGCAAGAGACCCAGTACTTC. Amino acid sequence: CASSPGQQETQYF.

The chain employs TRBV7-2 and TRBJ1-2; TRBD1 matches 12 bases. J gave up 9 bases and V 3 bases, and 5 bases lay outside the gene matches. From germline, CDR1 is SGHTA and CDR2 FQGNSA. The CDR3 covers 14 residues. CDR3 protein: CASSFTGQGASYTF. In DNA, the CDR3 is TGTGCCAGCAGCTTTACGGGACAGGGGGCGAGCTACACCTTC.

The chain carries TRBV7-7 and TRBJ2-3; tentative D call: TRBD2 (6 bases). The V gene lost 8 bases and the J gene lost 6 bases, with 9 bases spanning the gap. The CDR3 loop spans 11 amino acids. Looked up from germline, CDR1 is SSHAT and CDR2 is FNYEAQ (reference sequence). The CDR3 loop reads CASGTPDTQYF. The CDR3 DNA is TGTGCCAGCGGGACTCCGGATACGCAGTATTTT.

V gene TRBV18 combines with J gene TRBJ2-5; D possibly corresponds to TRBD1 (6 bases). V shed 1 base and J shed 1 base, with 10 bases lying between them. The CDR3 has 15 amino acids. Germline V gives CDR1 KGHSH, CDR2 LQKENI. CDR3 nucleotide sequence: TGTGCCAGCTCACCACAACAGGGCATCCAAGAGACCCAGTACTTC. This translates into CASSPQQGIQETQYF.

This chain joins TRBV5-4 and TRBJ2-3; D unresolved. V lost 3 bases and J 0 bases, leaving 14 bases between the germline ends. Per germline, CDR1 SGHNT and CDR2 YYREEE (reference sequence). The length of the CDR3 is 16 residues. The CDR3 loop is CASSWKGLSSTDTQYF. In DNA, the CDR3 is TGTGCCAGCAGCTGGAAAGGCCTCTCTAGCACAGATACGCAGTATTTT.

This chain uses TRBV28 with TRBJ1-4; the match to TRBD1 covers 7 bases. The V segment lost 7 bases and the J segment 8 bases; nucleotides outside the gene matches: 10. The germline V gene has CDR1 MDHEN and CDR2 SYDVKM. The CDR3 has 14 amino acids. The CDR3 is CASTQGGGREKLFF. As DNA, the CDR3 is TGTGCCAGCACCCAAGGGGGCGGTCGAGAAAAACTGTTTTTT.

The V and J genes are TRBV6-5 and TRBJ1-2; 8 nucleotides agree with TRBD1. Germline CDR1 is MNHEY and CDR2 is SVGAGI. The CDR3 is made up of 15 amino acids. The junction had 4 bases not matched to a gene; V was cut back by 0 bases and J by 4 bases. CDR3 residues: CASSYSQGGVYGYTF. The CDR3 bases are TGTGCCAGCAGTTACTCACAGGGGGGGGTCTATGGCTACACCTTC.

A remark on this clone: This CDR3 is also generated by other DNA sequences in the sample. This chain uses TRBV28 with TRBJ1-3; TRBD1 is a possible D gene (5 bases). CDR3 size: 12 residues. Germline CDR1 MDHEN, CDR2 SYDVKM. V was cut by 8 bases and J by 3 bases, with 8 bases left in between. The CDR3 bases are TGTGCCAGCGGGGGAAGTGGAAACACCATATATTTT. Protein product: CASGGSGNTIYF.

This clone was seen only a few times. The rearrangement joins TRBV12-2 to TRBJ2-2. TRBV12-2 is flagged as a pseudogene. The CDR3 has 12 residues. CDR3: CARPLPTGELFF. The CDR3 bases are TGTGCAAGACCGCTCCCCACCGGGGAGCTGTTTTTT.

The rearrangement joins TRBV29-1 to TRBJ2-6; D remains unclear. V shed 7 bases and J shed 0 bases, with 7 bases lying between them. Germline values: CDR1 SQVTM, CDR2 ANQGSEA. There are 13 residues in the CDR3. The CDR3 DNA reads TGCAGCGCTATCTACTCTGGGGCCAACGTCCTGACTTTC. Amino acids: CSAIYSGANVLTF.

The gene calls are TRBV5-6 and TRBJ1-2; 8 nucleotides line up with TRBD1. The germline gives CDR1 SGHDT, CDR2 YYEEEE. The CDR3 runs 17 residues. J lost 3 bases, V lost 4 bases, and 14 bases had no gene match. DNA for the CDR3: TGTGCCAGCAGCGTACAACATCCGGGACAGGATTACTATGGCTACACCTTC. It translates to CASSVQHPGQDYYGYTF.

The rearrangement joins TRBV7-2 to TRBJ2-3; 7 bases are shared with TRBD1. Trimming at V came to 8 bases and at J to 3 bases, leaving 5 bases not matched to a gene. CDR3 size: 13 residues. The V gene's germline CDR1 is SGHTA and CDR2 FQGNSA. CDR3 residues: CASGRGQTDTQYF. Here the CDR3 DNA reads TGTGCCAGCGGAAGGGGGCAAACAGATACGCAGTATTTT. The entire variable domain, with the rest obtained from reference TRBV7-2 and TRBJ2-3, is as follows: GAGVSQSPSNKVTEKGKDVELRCDPISGHTALYWYRQSLGQGLEFLIYFQGNSAPDKSGLPSDRFSAERTGGSVSTLTIQRTQQEDSAVYLCASGRGQTDTQYFGPGTRLTVL.

In its sample, this clone was seen a few times. The chain couples TRBV6-5 to TRBJ2-1; maybe TRBD2 (6 bases). Trimming pared 5 bases from V and 6 bases from J, leaving 8 bases between. Germline V gene data show CDR1 as MNHEY and CDR2 as SVGAGI. The CDR3 is 12 amino acids. The CDR3 DNA reads as TGTGCCAGCAGTATTAGCGGCAATGAGCAGTTCTTC. It codes for CASSISGNEQFF.

This clone was seen more than once but under ten times. The V call is TRBV4-2, the J call TRBJ2-5; 10 bases fit TRBD2. CDR3 length: 16 amino acids. CDR1 LGHNA and CDR2 YNFKEQ come from the germline V gene. V gave up 0 bases and J gave up 4 bases; unmatched junction bases: 5. CDR3 DNA: TGTGCCAGCAGCCAAGATGGAAGCGGGGGGGGAGAGACCCAGTACTTC. Translated, it gives CASSQDGSGGGETQYF.

This rearrangement joins TRBV2 to TRBJ1-2; D unresolved. Trimming shortened V by 7 bases and J by 2 bases, and 8 bases separated the two germline ends. The CDR3 covers 12 residues. The germline V gene encodes CDR1 SNHLY and CDR2 FYNNEI. For the CDR3, the DNA is TGTGCCAGCAACGCCAGGAACTATGGCTACACCTTC. This sequence encodes CASNARNYGYTF.

The chain links TRBV15 to TRBJ2-5; weak D call: TRBD1 (6 bases). CDR1 and CDR2 (germline): LNHNV, YYDKDF (reference sequence). Trimming left V 8 bases short and J 2 bases short, with 15 bases between. The CDR3 extends over 14 amino acids. In nucleotides, the CDR3 is TGTGCCACCGGAACCGGACAGCCTCAAGAGACCCAGTACTTC. Translation: CATGTGQPQETQYF. Together with reference TRBV15 and TRBJ2-5, the CDR3 gives the full variable domain: DAMVIQNPRYQVTQFGKPVTLSCSQTLNHNVMYWYQQKSSQAPKLLFHYYDKDFNNEADTPDNFQSRRPNTSFCFLDIRSPGLGDTAMYLCATGTGQPQETQYFGPGTRLLVL.

V is TRBV30 and J is TRBJ2-7; D tentatively reads TRBD1 or TRBD2 (5 bases each). Germline loops: CDR1 GTSNPN, CDR2 SVGIG (reference sequence). Trimming left V 7 bases short and J 2 bases short, with 9 bases between. CDR3 length equals 11 residues. The CDR3 bases are TGTGCCTCGGGACGTACCTACGAGCAGTACTTC. It specifies CASGRTYEQYF.

The J gene is TRBJ2-4, the V gene TRBV4-2; 9 nucleotides line up with TRBD2. V gave up 0 bases and J gave up 2 bases; unmatched junction bases: 8. The CDR3 runs to 18 residues. Germline-derived CDR1 and CDR2 are LGHNA and YNFKEQ. CDR3 amino acids: CASSQDRPSGGSKNIQYF. The CDR3 region has the DNA TGTGCCAGCAGCCAAGATCGTCCCAGCGGGGGGTCCAAAAACATTCAGTACTTC.

The CDR3 is CASSHGGGTSYEQYF. CDR3 sequence (DNA): TGTGCCAGCAGCCATGGGGGGGGGACATCCTACGAGCAGTACTTC. The chain carries TRBV28 and TRBJ2-7; D may be TRBD2 (7 bases). Germline CDR1 MDHEN, CDR2 SYDVKM. This CDR3 has 15 residues. Trimming pared 6 bases from V and 1 base from J, leaving 16 bases between.

This chain uses TRBV10-3 with TRBJ2-7; tentatively, D is TRBD1 (5 bases). This CDR3 is 13 amino acids long. The germline gives CDR1 ENHRY, CDR2 SYGVKD. CDR3 residues: CASAGQGGDEQYF. DNA of the CDR3: TGTGCGTCGGCAGGCCAGGGTGGCGACGAGCAGTACTTC.

This clone appeared once. The chain joins TRBV27 to TRBJ1-6; TRBD1 aligns across 7 bases. Germline CDR1 and CDR2: MNHEY and SMNVEV (reference sequence). This CDR3 has 18 residues. V dropped 5 bases and J dropped 9; count of bases not matched to a gene: 19. CDR3 DNA sequence: TGTGCCAGCAGTCAACCCGGCGGACAGGCGCAGTTGAGTTCACCCCTCCACTTT. This translates into CASSQPGGQAQLSSPLHF.

This sequence joins TRBV5-5 and TRBJ1-4, with a possible D match to TRBD1 (5 bases). Germline CDR1 and CDR2: SGHKS and YYEKEE (reference sequence). The ends were cut back, 1 base at V and 8 bases at J, with 9 bases in the middle. This CDR3 region has 13 residues. The CDR3 region is CASSLSGLEKLFF. The CDR3 DNA follows: TGTGCCAGCAGCTTGTCAGGGCTGGAAAAACTGTTTTTT.

CDR3 loop: CASSLGRVMNTEAFF. CDR3 sequence (DNA): TGTGCCAGCAGCCTAGGGAGGGTTATGAACACTGAAGCTTTCTTT. The rearrangement uses TRBV21-1 and TRBJ1-1. TRBV21-1 is a pseudogene locus. This CDR3 contains 15 residues.

V and J are TRBV28 and TRBJ2-3; D is ambiguous. The CDR3 sequence is 15 residues long. The germline V gene encodes CDR1 MDHEN and CDR2 SYDVKM. V was pared by 2 bases and J by 2 bases, with 11 bases between. The CDR3 DNA sequence: TGTGCCAGCAGTTTAGGACCATATCCCACAGATACGCAGTATTTT. Its protein is CASSLGPYPTDTQYF. The complete variable domain, with remaining parts taken from reference TRBV28 and TRBJ2-3, reads DVKVTQSSRYLVKRTGEKVFLECVQDMDHENMFWYRQDPGLGLRLIYFSYDVKMKEKGDIPEGYSVSREKKERFSLILESASTNQTSMYLCASSLGPYPTDTQYFGPGTRLTVL.